A single sample is the source of the 26 T cell receptor beta chains below, sequenced in a study of T-cell reconstitution after alpha-beta-depleted transplantation in children. Unique molecular identifiers were incorporated during preparation of the TCRbeta library. TCRdb processed the PCR reads anew with MiXCR; each CDR3 protein has one entry. Here the sample spans around 400,000 distinct CDR3 sequences, roughly 21% being singletons. Here the sequenced sample was PBMCs from the stem cell graft donor, taken from the stem cell graft. The receptor set was obtained from a human donor who donated a stem cell graft to a child with acute myeloid leukemia.

This clonotype was detected ten times or more. This chain connects TRBV12-3 or TRBV12-4 to TRBJ2-7; D is tentatively TRBD1 or TRBD2 (6 bases each). This CDR3 has 14 residues. Trimming removed 7 bases from V and 2 bases from J, with 15 bases in between. The CDR3 sequence: CASTPDGGAYEQYF. CDR3 DNA sequence: TGTGCCAGCACCCCCGACGGGGGCGCCTACGAGCAGTACTTC.

This clonotype has more than one count but fewer than ten. The chain links TRBV3-1 to TRBJ2-1, with D unclear. The V end lost 0 bases, the J end lost 8 bases, and 5 bases lay between the germline ends. Germline V gene data show CDR1 as LGHDT and CDR2 as YNNKEL (reference sequence). This CDR3 spans 12 amino acids. CDR3: CASSQDTDEQFF. The CDR3, as DNA: TGTGCCAGCAGCCAAGATACGGATGAGCAGTTCTTC.

This chain connects TRBV5-1 to TRBJ2-7; 9 nucleotides line up with TRBD2. Germline trimming cut 5 bases from V and 4 bases from J; bases unmatched to any gene: 7. The germline CDR1 and CDR2 sequences are SGHRS and YFSETQ. This CDR3 comprises 14 residues. The CDR3 DNA follows: TGCGCCAGCAGAATGGTAGCGGGAGTTTACGAGCAGTACTTC. Its translation: CASRMVAGVYEQYF.

This chain connects TRBV12-3 or TRBV12-4 to TRBJ2-1, with 8 bases matching TRBD2. CDR3 length: 15 amino acids. V gave up 11 bases and J gave up 6 bases; unmatched junction bases: 15. DNA of the CDR3: TGTGCCTCCGCGAAGGTGGCTAGCGGGCGCAATGAGCAGTTCTTC. Amino acids: CASAKVASGRNEQFF.

The sample holds a few counts of this clonotype. This chain connects TRBV4-1 to TRBJ2-7, with 9 positions matching TRBD1. Germline loops: CDR1 MGHRA, CDR2 YSYEKL. The CDR3 has 16 amino acids. J lost 6 bases, V lost 0 bases, and 9 bases had no gene match. The CDR3 sequence is CASSQDPRTGEPEQYF. CDR3 bases: TGCGCCAGCAGCCAAGATCCGAGGACAGGGGAGCCCGAGCAGTACTTC.

This clonotype was counted ten times or more. The chain is built from TRBV20-1 and TRBJ2-1; 15 positions match TRBD2. This CDR3 region has 13 residues. J was trimmed by 10 bases and V by 4 bases; bases with no gene match: 2. CDR1 and CDR2 from the germline V gene are DFQATT and SNEGSKA (reference sequence). The CDR3 protein is CSATGLAGGEQFF. As DNA, the CDR3 is TGCAGTGCTACGGGACTAGCGGGAGGCGAGCAGTTCTTC.

Ten or more counts support this clonotype. The chain uses TRBV20-1 and TRBJ2-1; the D gene is possibly TRBD1 (6 bases). Germline V gene sequence: CDR1 DFQATT, CDR2 SNEGSKA (reference sequence). V lost 4 bases, J lost 2 bases, and 12 bases lay in between. The CDR3 has 14 residues. The CDR3 loop is CSANPQGPYNEQFF. DNA of the CDR3: TGCAGTGCTAATCCACAGGGTCCCTACAATGAGCAGTTCTTC.

As concerns this clonotype: At one of its ends the junction is not consistent with the germline gene, which may arise from a read error. The CDR3 spells CASSSLAGGSTDTQYF. CDR3 bases: TGTGCCAGCAGTTCGCTAGCGGGAGGCAGCACAGATACGCAGTATTTT. The rearrangement joins TRBV5-1 to TRBJ2-3, with TRBD2 matching over 11 bases. Germline lookup yields CDR1 SGHRS and CDR2 YFSETQ. This CDR3 is built from 16 residues.

This clonotype was counted at least ten times. The gene calls are TRBV12-3 or TRBV12-4 and TRBJ1-1; D uncertain. The CDR3 spans 13 residues. The V gene lost 5 bases and the J gene lost 1 base, with 8 bases spanning the gap. CDR3 bases: TGTGCCAGCAGTCTACAGAGGAACACTGAAGCTTTCTTT. Protein: CASSLQRNTEAFF.

This clonotype was seen just once. This chain uses TRBV7-2 with TRBJ2-7, with 11 bases that match TRBD1. The CDR3 runs 17 residues. With V trimmed by 4 bases and J by 5 bases, 13 bases remained unmatched. CDR1 SGHTA and CDR2 FQGNSA come from the germline V gene. CDR3 bases: TGTGCCAGCAGCTGGAGACCCCGGGACAGGGGGGGCGACGAGCAGTACTTC. Its protein is CASSWRPRDRGGDEQYF.

In its sample, this clonotype was seen many times. This sequence joins TRBV7-3 and TRBJ1-2; maybe TRBD1 (5 bases). The CDR3 is made up of 13 amino acids. Germline V gene lookup returns CDR1 SGHTA and CDR2 FQGTGA. V gave up 5 bases and J gave up 8 bases, with 15 bases separating them. In DNA form, the CDR3 reads TGTGCCAGCAGCAGCGGAGGGGCTAACGGCTACACCTTC. Its protein product is CASSSGGANGYTF.

The table lists this clonotype with a few counts. The chain employs TRBV12-3 or TRBV12-4 and TRBJ1-6; no firm D call. This CDR3 comprises 13 residues. Trimming removed 6 bases at V and 9 bases at J, with 12 bases between. The DNA of the CDR3 is TGTGCCAGCAGCGGACCCGGGAGTTCACCCCTCCACTTT. It yields the protein CASSGPGSSPLHF.

This clonotype was recorded many times. The rearrangement joins TRBV20-1 to TRBJ2-3; a possible D gene is TRBD1 (6 bases). The germline V gene has CDR1 DFQATT and CDR2 SNEGSKA (reference sequence). The CDR3 length is 14 residues. Trimming pared 8 bases from V and 2 bases from J, leaving 17 bases between. The CDR3: CSTSRDTYTDTQYF. CDR3 sequence (DNA): TGCAGTACGTCACGGGACACCTACACAGATACGCAGTATTTT.

The chain carries TRBV13 and TRBJ2-7, with 7 bases that match TRBD1. The CDR3 totals 13 residues. J gave up 5 bases and V 6 bases, and 7 bases lay outside the gene matches. CDR1 is PRHDT, CDR2 FYEKMQ, per germline (reference sequence). CDR3 DNA sequence: TGTGCCAGCAGTCGACAGGGTATACACGAGCAGTACTTC. It encodes CASSRQGIHEQYF.

This clonotype has a handful of counts. The chain combines TRBV20-1 with TRBJ2-5; D may match TRBD1 or TRBD2 (5 bases each). V lost 6 bases to trimming and J lost 9 bases, with 23 bases between them. Germline CDR1 is DFQATT and CDR2 is SNEGSKA (reference sequence). This CDR3 is built from 14 residues. In DNA, the CDR3 is TGCAGTGCGAAGCAGACCGGGACCTACAGGTCCCAGTACTTC. Its protein is CSAKQTGTYRSQYF.

The chain links TRBV7-2 to TRBJ2-3; D possibly corresponds to TRBD2 (5 bases). Per the germline V gene, CDR1 is SGHTA and CDR2 is FQGNSA. The length of the CDR3 is 17 residues. The V gene lost 0 bases and the J gene lost 3 bases, with 16 bases spanning the gap. The CDR3 DNA reads TGTGCCAGCAGCTTAGCGTGGAGGTCGAGGGTGACAGATACGCAGTATTTT. This translates into CASSLAWRSRVTDTQYF.

The rearrangement joins TRBV20-1 to TRBJ2-7; 9 bases are shared with TRBD2. Germline trimming cut 2 bases from V and 4 bases from J; bases unmatched to any gene: 9. Germline V gene data show CDR1 as DFQATT and CDR2 as SNEGSKA (reference sequence). The CDR3 has 15 residues. CDR3 bases: TGCAGTGCTAGATTGGATGCGGGAGGGAGGTACGAGCAGTACTTC. Translation gives CSARLDAGGRYEQYF.

This clonotype occurred a few times. The CDR3 spells CASSEFGGSDGYEQYF. Written as DNA, the CDR3 is TGTGCCAGCAGTGAATTCGGTGGTAGCGACGGCTACGAGCAGTACTTC. The genes are TRBV25-1 and TRBJ2-7, with D possibly being TRBD2 (5 bases). The CDR3 is 16 residues long. Between the trimmed V and J ends, which lost 1 base and 3 bases, there was a span of 16 bases. Germline CDR1 reads MGHDK; CDR2 reads SYGVNS.

This clonotype was recorded many times. V usage is TRBV5-1 and J usage is TRBJ2-7; D tentatively fits TRBD1 or TRBD2 (5 bases each). The V end lost 0 bases, the J end lost 7 bases, and 8 bases lay between the germline ends. CDR1 and CDR2 (germline): SGHRS, YFSETQ. The CDR3 runs to 12 residues. For the CDR3, the DNA is TGCGCCAGCAGCTTGGACTGGGGGGAGCAGTACTTC. This gives the protein CASSLDWGEQYF.

There are a few counts of this clonotype. The chain combines TRBV20-1 with TRBJ2-3, with 8 bases lining up with TRBD2. CDR1 is DFQATT and CDR2 is SNEGSKA in the germline V gene (reference sequence). V trimming: 6 bases; J trimming: 5 bases; junction bases outside the gene matches: 13. The CDR3 covers 15 residues. The CDR3 here is CSADQAGLAGDTQYF. CDR3 nucleotides: TGCAGTGCGGACCAGGCAGGACTAGCTGGAGATACGCAGTATTTT.

V usage is TRBV27 and J usage is TRBJ2-4; TRBD2 is a possible D gene (5 bases). Germline loops: CDR1 MNHEY, CDR2 SMNVEV (reference sequence). Trimming stripped 7 bases from V and 0 bases from J, with 10 bases between. CDR3 length: 14 amino acids. The CDR3 is CASKRDLAKNIQYF. In nucleotides, the CDR3 is TGTGCCAGCAAGAGGGATTTAGCCAAAAACATTCAGTACTTC.

This clonotype was seen many times. The chain combines TRBV10-3 with TRBJ2-1, with TRBD1 matching over 9 bases. Germline V lookup: CDR1 ENHRY, CDR2 SYGVKD. The CDR3 runs 16 residues. V lost 5 bases and J lost 4; bases outside the gene matches: 9. CDR3 loop: CAISKNRGRDYNEQFF. The CDR3 coding sequence is TGTGCCATCAGTAAAAACAGGGGGCGTGATTACAATGAGCAGTTCTTC.

This clonotype has a handful of counts. This sequence joins TRBV9 and TRBJ2-6, with D uncertain. There are 16 residues in the CDR3. Trimming took 0 bases from V and 0 from J, leaving 7 bases between them. Per germline, CDR1 SGDLS and CDR2 YYNGEE. CDR3 DNA: TGTGCCAGCAGCGTAGTCTCGGCCTCTGGGGCCAACGTCCTGACTTTC. Residues: CASSVVSASGANVLTF.

V usage is TRBV28 and J usage is TRBJ1-1, with 7 bases aligning to TRBD1. The CDR3 has 15 amino acids. CDR1 and CDR2 (germline): MDHEN, SYDVKM. After removal of 6 bases from V and 0 bases from J, the junction contained 7 bases not matched to a gene. This chain's CDR3 is CASSKGDSLNTEAFF. In nucleotides, the CDR3 is TGTGCCAGCAGCAAGGGGGACAGCTTGAACACTGAAGCTTTCTTT.

The rearrangement links TRBV5-1 to TRBJ2-5; D not resolved. This CDR3 is 13 amino acids long. Trimming stripped 6 bases from V and 1 base from J, with 10 bases between. CDR1 is SGHRS and CDR2 is YFSETQ in the germline V gene. The CDR3, as DNA: TGCGCCAGCAACAAGGGATTCCAAGAGACCCAGTACTTC. This codes for CASNKGFQETQYF.

This clonotype was counted many times. The rearrangement links TRBV12-3 or TRBV12-4 to TRBJ1-1, with D hard to call. There are 12 residues in the CDR3. V lost 3 bases and J lost 5, with 7 bases in between. CDR3 nucleotide sequence: TGTGCCAGCAGTTTGGGCCGAACTGAAGCTTTCTTT. Its protein is CASSLGRTEAFF.